These 18 T cell receptor beta chains were all obtained from the same sample, sequenced in a study of T cells in Graves' hyperthyroidism and ophthalmopathy. Using RNA transcripts as the source, TCR beta CDR3 regions were amplified. The HTBI set primed first-round TCR CDR3 RT-PCR. TCRdb recomputed calls from the multiplex PCR reads with MiXCR, one row per CDR3 protein. The sample lists approximately 46,000 distinct CDR3 sequences; 49% were seen once. The sample taken for sequencing was peripheral blood or thyroid tissue (not recorded which). The receptor set was obtained from a woman aged 50 to 65 with Graves' hyperthyroidism.

In this sample, this clonotype turned up a few times. Germline is not matched at one junction end, which may reflect a read error. This chain joins TRBV7-8 and TRBJ2-4; 9 bases are a match to TRBD1. The CDR3 is 15 amino acids. The germline CDR1 and CDR2 sequences are SGHVS and FQNEAQ. CDR3 sequence: CASSRTGAAKNIQYF. The CDR3 nucleotides are TGCGCCAGCAGCCGGACAGGGGCCGCCAAAAACATTCAGTACTTC.

The rearrangement links TRBV7-6 to TRBJ2-5; 9 bases align to TRBD2. The germline CDR1 and CDR2 sequences are SGHVS and FNYEAQ. This CDR3 spans 17 amino acids. The V and J ends lost 3 bases and 6 bases, in that order; junction bases with no gene match: 14. The CDR3 sequence: CASSFSISGSRYKTQYF. CDR3 DNA: TGTGCCAGCAGCTTCAGCATTAGCGGGAGCCGGTACAAGACCCAGTACTTC.

With respect to this clonotype: Likely a read error: the CDR3 ends without its conserved phenylalanine or tryptophan. This sequence joins TRBV10-3 and TRBJ1-5, with D perhaps matching TRBD1 (6 bases). The CDR3 sequence is 16 residues long. Germline values: CDR1 ENHRY, CDR2 SYGVKD. The CDR3 loop reads CAVSEGSGAFNQPQHL. The CDR3, as DNA: TGTGCCGTCAGTGAGGGGTCAGGGGCATTCAATCAGCCCCAGCATCTT.

The chain joins TRBV12-3 or TRBV12-4 to TRBJ1-2; tentative D call: TRBD1 (6 bases). CDR3 size: 15 residues. The ends were cut back, 4 bases at V and 2 bases at J, with 14 bases in the middle. For the CDR3, the DNA is TGTGCCAGCAGTTCCCCCAGGGGCATGAACTATGGCTACACCTTC. Amino acids: CASSSPRGMNYGYTF.

This clonotype showed up many times. The chain combines TRBV10-3 with TRBJ2-5; D gene unclear. The CDR3 runs to 13 residues. Per the germline V gene, CDR1 is ENHRY and CDR2 is SYGVKD. Trimming took off 4 bases at V and 2 bases at J, with 8 bases between the two ends. The CDR3 sequence: CAISAPEQETQYF. The CDR3 DNA reads TGTGCCATCAGTGCCCCGGAACAAGAGACCCAGTACTTC.

This clonotype was recorded at least ten times. The V gene is TRBV19, the J gene TRBJ1-1; D perhaps matches TRBD1 (5 bases). Germline CDR1 LNHDA, CDR2 SQIVND (reference sequence). Trimming removed 6 bases from V and 2 bases from J, with 19 bases in between. This CDR3 spans 16 amino acids. In DNA, the CDR3 is TGTGCCAGTAGGTTGACAGTGACATTCTCCAACACTGAAGCTTTCTTT. Its translation: CASRLTVTFSNTEAFF.

In its sample, this clonotype was seen many times. The chain joins TRBV7-9 to TRBJ2-7; 10 positions agree with TRBD1. The CDR3 loop spans 16 amino acids. The V segment lost 3 bases and the J segment 2 bases; nucleotides outside the gene matches: 7. The germline V gene encodes CDR1 SEHNR and CDR2 FQNEAQ (reference sequence). CDR3 protein: CASSFGGTGVAYEQYF. The DNA for the CDR3 is TGTGCCAGCAGCTTTGGCGGGACAGGGGTGGCCTACGAGCAGTACTTC.

This clonotype was seen just once. This chain uses TRBV29-1 with TRBJ2-2; 7 nucleotides agree with TRBD2. V was pared by 3 bases and J by 3 bases, with 4 bases of the junction left unmatched. The germline V gene has CDR1 SQVTM and CDR2 ANQGSEA. The CDR3 is made up of 14 amino acids. CDR3 amino acids: CSVEGRDYTGELFF. In DNA form, the CDR3 reads TGCAGCGTTGAGGGGAGGGACTACACCGGGGAGCTGTTTTTT.

This clonotype was seen many times. The J gene is TRBJ1-5, the V gene TRBV28; no definite D call. This CDR3 region has 10 residues. Germline V gene data show CDR1 as MDHEN and CDR2 as SYDVKM. V dropped 7 bases and J dropped 4 bases, with 2 bases sitting between them. The CDR3: CASNNQPQHF. CDR3 DNA sequence: TGTGCCAGCAATAATCAGCCCCAGCATTTT.

The chain couples TRBV7-2 to TRBJ1-1, with 8 bases fitting TRBD1. In germline, CDR1 is SGHTA, CDR2 FQGNSA. J gave up 3 bases and V 5 bases, and 5 bases lay outside the gene matches. The CDR3 has 14 amino acids. The CDR3 bases are TGTGCCAGCAGCGTGTACAGGGGGGACACTGAAGCTTTCTTT. Protein: CASSVYRGDTEAFF.

The rearrangement joins TRBV6-1 to TRBJ2-5; a weak D match, TRBD1 (7 bases). CDR1 and CDR2 (germline): MNHNS, SASEGT. Trimming left V 7 bases short and J 9 bases short, with 24 bases between. The CDR3 consists of 15 residues. The CDR3 coding sequence is TGTGCCAGCACCCCAGGAGGGGGCGTGGGTCAGCCCCAGTACTTC. Protein product: CASTPGGGVGQPQYF.

This clonotype was counted at least ten times. The chain carries TRBV14 and TRBJ2-3; no reliable D call. Trimming took off 2 bases at V and 4 bases at J, with 10 bases between the two ends. Germline V gives CDR1 SGHDN, CDR2 FVKESK. This CDR3 comprises 14 residues. The CDR3 DNA sequence: TGTGCCAGCAGCCAAATCGGACGCGCAGATACGCAGTATTTT. It codes for CASSQIGRADTQYF.

This chain uses TRBV15 with TRBJ2-7; 8 bases agree with TRBD2. The J segment lost 3 bases and the V segment lost 6 bases, leaving 22 bases of the junction unmatched. CDR3 size: 19 residues. Germline V gene lookup returns CDR1 LNHNV and CDR2 YYDKDF (reference sequence). CDR3 in amino acids: CATSTLGGAGVGLGYEQYF. For the CDR3, the DNA is TGTGCCACCAGTACCCTTGGCGGAGCGGGAGTCGGGTTGGGCTACGAGCAGTACTTC.

The CDR3: CSARDPGTPNQPQHF. The CDR3 DNA follows: TGCAGTGCTAGAGATCCAGGGACGCCGAATCAGCCCCAGCATTTT. J is TRBJ1-5 and V is TRBV20-1; tentative D call: TRBD1 (5 bases). This CDR3 comprises 15 residues. V gave up 0 bases and J gave up 4 bases, with 13 bases separating them. From germline, CDR1 is DFQATT and CDR2 SNEGSKA (reference sequence).

The chain combines TRBV5-1 with TRBJ2-7; the match to TRBD1 covers 7 bases. J was trimmed by 3 bases and V by 4 bases; bases with no gene match: 4. The CDR3 extends over 13 amino acids. Germline CDR1 reads SGHRS; CDR2 reads YFSETQ. CDR3 amino acids: CASSRDSGYEQYF. The CDR3, as DNA: TGCGCCAGCAGCCGGGACAGTGGCTACGAGCAGTACTTC.

Of note for this clonotype: One junction end does not reproduce the germline sequence, and a read error may be involved. This chain uses TRBV7-2 with TRBJ1-1, with D perhaps matching TRBD1 (6 bases). This CDR3 has 15 residues. CDR1 and CDR2 from the germline V gene are SGHTA and FQGNSA. CDR3 nucleotides: TGTCCCAGCAGCTCCAGGGGACTGGGAAACACTGAAGCTTTCTTT. It codes for CPSSSRGLGNTEAFF.

Worth noting for this clonotype: A much larger clone sits a single nucleotide away, making a read error possible. V usage is TRBV10-2 and J usage is TRBJ2-7, with D possibly TRBD2 on 5 matching bases. This CDR3 region has 13 residues. The germline V gene has CDR1 WSHSY and CDR2 SAAADI. CDR3 residues: CAWSLGSGYEQYF. CDR3 nucleotides: TGTGCCTGGAGTCTAGGCAGCGGATACGAGCAGTACTTC.

This clonotype appeared once. The J gene is TRBJ2-2, the V gene TRBV12-3 or TRBV12-4; 12 nucleotides line up with TRBD2. With 4 bases clipped from V and 6 bases from J, the junction kept 3 bases outside the gene matches. The CDR3 is 15 residues long. CDR3 in DNA: TGTGCCAGCAGTTCCAGACTAGCGGGGGCCGGGGAGCTGTTTTTT. Residues: CASSSRLAGAGELFF.